The source of this T cell receptor beta chain is a study of Graves' ophthalmopathy and Graves' hyperthyroidism. Across the whole study: Peripheral blood sampling preceded any treatment and occurred at initial diagnosis.

The trim removed 2 bases at V and 6 bases at J, leaving 9 bases unmatched. This CDR3 is 14 amino acids long. From germline, CDR1 is DFQATT and CDR2 SNEGSKA (reference sequence). Notes on this clonotype: Its antigen is unknown.

Exclusion applied to patients with other autoimmune diseases, uncontrolled infections, pregnancy or lactation. Amplification from RNA transcripts yielded the TCR beta CDR3 regions. HTBI primers primed a first-round RT-PCR, and a second-round multiplex PCR followed. TCRdb used MiXCR to reprocess the multiplex PCR reads, holding one entry per CDR3 protein. The data hold approximately 160,000 distinct CDR3 sequences, with around 40% observed a single time. Study results and limitations: Among expanded thyroid clonotypes above 0.001 frequency, most also occurred in blood. Using a 13-signature model, the authors split ophthalmopathy from stable hyperthyroidism, with roughly 88% sensitivity and approximately 80% specificity.

The specimen sequenced was peripheral blood. The chain carries TRBV20-1 and TRBJ1-1, with TRBD1 matching 7 bases. The clonotype comes from a man younger than 45 with Graves' ophthalmopathy. The CDR3 DNA sequence: TGCAGTGCTAGATCTAACAGGGGATCCGCTGAAGCTTTCTTT. It is translated as CSARSNRGSAEAFF.